The present T cell receptor beta chain was sequenced within a study of monozygotic twins with inflammatory bowel disease. The length of the CDR3 is 14 residues. Germline CDR1 is SGHRS and CDR2 is YFSETQ. Study-level findings and limits: Healthy co-twins had higher TCRbeta inverse Simpson diversity than their IBD twins. Versus healthy twins, IBD patients showed fewer clonotypes shared with others, especially with disease activity.

Remarks on this clonotype: Its target is unknown.

From the 5' RACE reads, TCRdb lists one entry per CDR3 protein and no DNA. Across about 330,000 distinct CDR3 sequences, the top ten clones capture around 2% of the sample. The specimen sequenced was blood. The rearrangement uses TRBV5-1 and TRBJ1-1. This TCR derives from a human donor with ulcerative colitis or Crohn's disease, or a healthy co-twin of an affected twin (not recorded which). The CDR3 reads CASSLAMENTEAFF. Drawing the rest from reference TRBV5-1 and TRBJ1-1, the complete variable domain is KAGVTQTPRYLIKTRGQQVTLSCSPISGHRSVSWYQQTPGQGLQFLFEYFSETQRNKGNFPGRFSGRQFSNSRSEMNVSTLELGDSALYLCASSLAMENTEAFFGQGTRLTVV.